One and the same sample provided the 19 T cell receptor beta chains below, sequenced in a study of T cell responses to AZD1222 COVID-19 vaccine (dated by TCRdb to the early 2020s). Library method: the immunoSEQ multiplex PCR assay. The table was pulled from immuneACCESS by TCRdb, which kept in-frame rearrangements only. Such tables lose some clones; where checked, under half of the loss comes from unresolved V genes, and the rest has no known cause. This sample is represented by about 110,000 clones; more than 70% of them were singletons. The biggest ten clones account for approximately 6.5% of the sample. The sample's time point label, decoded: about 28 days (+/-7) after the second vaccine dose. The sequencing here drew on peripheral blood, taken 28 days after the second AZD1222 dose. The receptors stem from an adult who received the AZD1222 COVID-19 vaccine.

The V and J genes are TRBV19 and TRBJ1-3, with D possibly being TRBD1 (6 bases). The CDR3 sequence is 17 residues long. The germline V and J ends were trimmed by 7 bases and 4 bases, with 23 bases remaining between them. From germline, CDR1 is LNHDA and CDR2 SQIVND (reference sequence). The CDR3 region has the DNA TGTGCCAGTATGGCGGATTCGACAGGACTCTCGGGAAACACCATATATTTT. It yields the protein CASMADSTGLSGNTIYF.

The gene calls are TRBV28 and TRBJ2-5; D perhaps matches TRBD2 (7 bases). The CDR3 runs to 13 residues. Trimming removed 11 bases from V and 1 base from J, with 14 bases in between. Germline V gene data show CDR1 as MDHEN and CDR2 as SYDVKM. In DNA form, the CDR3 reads TGTGCCTCGGGGAGGGGGACCCAAGAGACCCAGTACTTC. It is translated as CASGRGTQETQYF.

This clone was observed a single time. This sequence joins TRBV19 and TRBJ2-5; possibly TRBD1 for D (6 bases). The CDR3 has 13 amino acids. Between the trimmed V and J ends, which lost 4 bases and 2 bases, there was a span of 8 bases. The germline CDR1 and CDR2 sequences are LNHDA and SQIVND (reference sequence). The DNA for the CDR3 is TGTGCCAGTAGTAGGGGGCCTCAAGAGACCCAGTACTTC. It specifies CASSRGPQETQYF.

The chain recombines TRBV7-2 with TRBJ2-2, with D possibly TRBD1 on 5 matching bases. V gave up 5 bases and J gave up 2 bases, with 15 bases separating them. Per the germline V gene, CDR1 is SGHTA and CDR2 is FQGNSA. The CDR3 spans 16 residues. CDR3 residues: CASSVRQPSNTGELFF. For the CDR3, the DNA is TGTGCCAGCAGCGTACGACAGCCTAGTAACACCGGGGAGCTGTTTTTT. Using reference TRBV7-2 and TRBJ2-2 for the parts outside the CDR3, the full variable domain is GAGVSQSPSNKVTEKGKDVELRCDPISGHTALYWYRQSLGQGLEFLIYFQGNSAPDKSGLPSDRFSAERTGGSVSTLTIQRTQQEDSAVYLCASSVRQPSNTGELFFGEGSRLTVL.

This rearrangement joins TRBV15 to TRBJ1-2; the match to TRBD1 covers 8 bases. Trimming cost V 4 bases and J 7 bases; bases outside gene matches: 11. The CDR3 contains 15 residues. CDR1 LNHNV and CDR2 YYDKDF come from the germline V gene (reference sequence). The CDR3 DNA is TGTGCCACCAGCACAGGGGGCGTTAGTCTCCTTGGCTACACCTTC. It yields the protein CATSTGGVSLLGYTF.

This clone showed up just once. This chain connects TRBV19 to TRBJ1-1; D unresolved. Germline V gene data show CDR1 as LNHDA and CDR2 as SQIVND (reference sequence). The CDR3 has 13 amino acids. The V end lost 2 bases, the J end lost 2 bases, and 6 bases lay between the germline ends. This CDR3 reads CASSINVNTEAFF. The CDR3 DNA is TGTGCCAGTAGTATAAACGTAAACACTGAAGCTTTCTTT.

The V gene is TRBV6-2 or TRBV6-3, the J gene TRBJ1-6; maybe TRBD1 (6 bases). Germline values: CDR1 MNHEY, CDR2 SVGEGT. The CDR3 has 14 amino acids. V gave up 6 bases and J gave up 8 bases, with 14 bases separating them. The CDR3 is CASSNGQFYSPLHF. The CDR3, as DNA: TGTGCCAGCAGCAACGGACAGTTTTATTCACCCCTCCACTTT.

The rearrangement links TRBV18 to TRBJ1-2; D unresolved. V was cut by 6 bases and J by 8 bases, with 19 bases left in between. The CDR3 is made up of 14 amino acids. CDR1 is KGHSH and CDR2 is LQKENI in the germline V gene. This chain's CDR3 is CASSGSGVPNGYTF. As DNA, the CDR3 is TGTGCCAGCTCGGGCTCGGGTGTACCGAACGGCTACACCTTC.

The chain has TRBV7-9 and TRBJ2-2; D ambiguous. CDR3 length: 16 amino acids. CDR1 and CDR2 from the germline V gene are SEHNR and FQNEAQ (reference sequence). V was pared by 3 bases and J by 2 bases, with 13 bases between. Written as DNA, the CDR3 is TGTGCCAGCAGCTTTCGGGCCTCGCATAACACCGGGGAGCTGTTTTTT. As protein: CASSFRASHNTGELFF.

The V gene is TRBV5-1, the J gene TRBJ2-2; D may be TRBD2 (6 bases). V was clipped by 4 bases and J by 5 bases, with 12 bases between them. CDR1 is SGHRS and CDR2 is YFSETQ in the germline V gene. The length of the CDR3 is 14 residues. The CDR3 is CASSDISGTGELFF. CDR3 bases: TGCGCCAGCAGCGACATTAGCGGTACCGGGGAGCTGTTTTTT. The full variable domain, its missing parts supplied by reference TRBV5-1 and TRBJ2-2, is KAGVTQTPRYLIKTRGQQVTLSCSPISGHRSVSWYQQTPGQGLQFLFEYFSETQRNKGNFPGRFSGRQFSNSRSEMNVSTLELGDSALYLCASSDISGTGELFFGEGSRLTVL.

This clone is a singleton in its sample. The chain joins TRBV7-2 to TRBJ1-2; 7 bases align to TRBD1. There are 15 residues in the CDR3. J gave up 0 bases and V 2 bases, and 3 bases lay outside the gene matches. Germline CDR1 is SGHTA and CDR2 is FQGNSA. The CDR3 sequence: CASSLWQGANYGYTF. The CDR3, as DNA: TGTGCCAGCAGCTTATGGCAGGGGGCTAACTATGGCTACACCTTC. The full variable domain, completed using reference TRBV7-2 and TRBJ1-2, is GAGVSQSPSNKVTEKGKDVELRCDPISGHTALYWYRQSLGQGLEFLIYFQGNSAPDKSGLPSDRFSAERTGGSVSTLTIQRTQQEDSAVYLCASSLWQGANYGYTFGSGTRLTVV.

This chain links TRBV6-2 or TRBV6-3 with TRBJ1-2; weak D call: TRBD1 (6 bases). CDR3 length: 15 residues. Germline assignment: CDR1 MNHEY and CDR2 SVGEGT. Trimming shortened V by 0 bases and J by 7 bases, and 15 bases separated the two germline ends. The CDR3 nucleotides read TGTGCCAGCAGTTACTCCCCGGGACACTCCACTGGCTACACCTTC. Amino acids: CASSYSPGHSTGYTF.

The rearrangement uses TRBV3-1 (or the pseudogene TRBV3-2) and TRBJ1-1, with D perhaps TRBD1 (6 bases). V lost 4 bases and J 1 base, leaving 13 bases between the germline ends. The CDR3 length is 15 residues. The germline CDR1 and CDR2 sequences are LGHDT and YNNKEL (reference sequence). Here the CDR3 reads CASSRDGGGNTEAFF. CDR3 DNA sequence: TGTGCCAGCAGCCGAGACGGAGGGGGGAACACTGAAGCTTTCTTT.

The CDR3 reads CASSDQGSGQFF. The CDR3 DNA reads TGTGCCAGCAGTGACCAGGGCAGTGGGCAGTTCTTC. This chain uses TRBV6-4 with TRBJ2-1; D is possibly TRBD1 (5 bases). Germline V CDR1 and CDR2: MRHNA, SNTAGT. The CDR3 contains 12 residues. V was pared by 2 bases and J by 12 bases, with 11 bases between.

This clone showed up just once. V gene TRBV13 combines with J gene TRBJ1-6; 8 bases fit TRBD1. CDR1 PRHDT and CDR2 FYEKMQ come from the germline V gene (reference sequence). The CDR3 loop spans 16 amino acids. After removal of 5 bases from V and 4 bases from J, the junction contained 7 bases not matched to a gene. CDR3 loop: CASSPDRGFYNSPLHF. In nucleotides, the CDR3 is TGTGCCAGCAGCCCCGACAGGGGATTTTATAATTCACCCCTCCACTTT.

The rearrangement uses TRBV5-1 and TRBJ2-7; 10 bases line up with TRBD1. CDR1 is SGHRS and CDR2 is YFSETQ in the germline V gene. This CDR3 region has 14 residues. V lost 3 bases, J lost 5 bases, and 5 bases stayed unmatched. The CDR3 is CASSSGTGVDEQYF. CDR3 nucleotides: TGCGCCAGCAGCTCCGGGACAGGGGTTGACGAGCAGTACTTC.

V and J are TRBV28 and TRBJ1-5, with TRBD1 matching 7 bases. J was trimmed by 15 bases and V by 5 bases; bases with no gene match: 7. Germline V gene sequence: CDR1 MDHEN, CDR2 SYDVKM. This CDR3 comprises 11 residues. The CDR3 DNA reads TGTGCCAGCAGTACCACAGGGGTCTGGCATTTT. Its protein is CASSTTGVWHF. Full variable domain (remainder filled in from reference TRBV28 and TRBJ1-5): DVKVTQSSRYLVKRTGEKVFLECVQDMDHENMFWYRQDPGLGLRLIYFSYDVKMKEKGDIPEGYSVSREKKERFSLILESASTNQTSMYLCASSTTGVWHFGDGTRLSIL.

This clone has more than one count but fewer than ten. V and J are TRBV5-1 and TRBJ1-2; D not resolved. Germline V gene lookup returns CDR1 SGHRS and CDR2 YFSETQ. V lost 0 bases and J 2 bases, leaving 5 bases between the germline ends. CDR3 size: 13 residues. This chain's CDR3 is CASSLAQNYGYTF. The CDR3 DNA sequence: TGCGCCAGCAGCTTGGCTCAGAACTATGGCTACACCTTC.

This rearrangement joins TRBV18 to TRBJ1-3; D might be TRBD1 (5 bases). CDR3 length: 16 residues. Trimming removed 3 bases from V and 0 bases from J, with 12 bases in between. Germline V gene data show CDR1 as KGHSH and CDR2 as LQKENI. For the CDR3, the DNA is TGTGCCAGCTCACCCCCCGGGACCCGCTCTGGAAACACCATATATTTT. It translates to CASSPPGTRSGNTIYF.